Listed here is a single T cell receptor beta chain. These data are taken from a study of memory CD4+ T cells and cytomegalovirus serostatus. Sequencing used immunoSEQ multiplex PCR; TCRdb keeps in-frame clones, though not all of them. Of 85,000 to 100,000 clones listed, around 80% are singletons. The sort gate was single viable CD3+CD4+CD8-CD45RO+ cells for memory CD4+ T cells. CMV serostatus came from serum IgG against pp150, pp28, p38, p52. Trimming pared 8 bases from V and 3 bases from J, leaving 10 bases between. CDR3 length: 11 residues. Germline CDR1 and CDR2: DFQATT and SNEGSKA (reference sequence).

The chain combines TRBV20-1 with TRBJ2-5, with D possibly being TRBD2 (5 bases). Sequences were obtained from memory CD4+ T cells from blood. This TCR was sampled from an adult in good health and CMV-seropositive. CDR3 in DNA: TGCAGTCAGGAGGTTAAAGAGACCCAGTACTTC. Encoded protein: CSQEVKETQYF.